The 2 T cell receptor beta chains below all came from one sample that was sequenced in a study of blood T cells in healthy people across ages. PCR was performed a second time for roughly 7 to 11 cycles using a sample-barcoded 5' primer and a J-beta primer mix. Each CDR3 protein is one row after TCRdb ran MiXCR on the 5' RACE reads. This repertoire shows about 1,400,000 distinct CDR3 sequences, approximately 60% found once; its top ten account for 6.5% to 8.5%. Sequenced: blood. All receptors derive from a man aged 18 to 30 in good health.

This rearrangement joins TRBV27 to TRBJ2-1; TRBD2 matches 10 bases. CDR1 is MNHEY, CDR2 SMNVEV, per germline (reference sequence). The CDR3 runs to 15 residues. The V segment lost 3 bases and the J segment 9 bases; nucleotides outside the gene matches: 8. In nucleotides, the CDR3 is TGTGCCAGCAGTTTTAATCTAGCGGGGGAGGGTGAGCAGTTCTTC. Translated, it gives CASSFNLAGEGEQFF.

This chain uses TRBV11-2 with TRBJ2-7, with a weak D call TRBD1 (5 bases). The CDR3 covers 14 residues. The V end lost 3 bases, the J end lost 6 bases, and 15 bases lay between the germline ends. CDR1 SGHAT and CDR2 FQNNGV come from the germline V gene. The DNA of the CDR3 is TGTGCCAGCAGCTTCCCTGGGGCCCTAATCGAGCAGTACTTC. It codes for CASSFPGALIEQYF.